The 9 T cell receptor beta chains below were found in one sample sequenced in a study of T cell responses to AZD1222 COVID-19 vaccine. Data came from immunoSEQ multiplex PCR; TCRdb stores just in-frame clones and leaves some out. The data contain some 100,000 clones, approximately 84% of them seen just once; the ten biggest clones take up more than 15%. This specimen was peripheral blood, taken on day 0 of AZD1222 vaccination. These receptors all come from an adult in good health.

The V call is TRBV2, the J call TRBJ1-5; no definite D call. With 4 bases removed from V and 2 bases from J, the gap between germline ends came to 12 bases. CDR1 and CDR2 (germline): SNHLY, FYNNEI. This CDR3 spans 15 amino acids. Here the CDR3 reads CASSALGGRNQPQHF. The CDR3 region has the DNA TGTGCCAGCAGTGCTCTGGGTGGGCGCAATCAGCCCCAGCATTTT.

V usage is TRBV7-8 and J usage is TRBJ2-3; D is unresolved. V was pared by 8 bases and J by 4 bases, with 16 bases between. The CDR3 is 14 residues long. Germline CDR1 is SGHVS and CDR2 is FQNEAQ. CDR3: CASAVPGSADTQYF. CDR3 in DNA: TGTGCCAGCGCCGTCCCGGGCTCGGCAGATACGCAGTATTTT.

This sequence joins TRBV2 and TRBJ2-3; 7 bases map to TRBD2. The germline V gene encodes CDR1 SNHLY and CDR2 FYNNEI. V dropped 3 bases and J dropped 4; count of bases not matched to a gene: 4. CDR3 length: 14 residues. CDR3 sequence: CASSDKRGPDTQYF. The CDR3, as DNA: TGTGCCAGCAGTGATAAGCGGGGCCCAGATACGCAGTATTTT.

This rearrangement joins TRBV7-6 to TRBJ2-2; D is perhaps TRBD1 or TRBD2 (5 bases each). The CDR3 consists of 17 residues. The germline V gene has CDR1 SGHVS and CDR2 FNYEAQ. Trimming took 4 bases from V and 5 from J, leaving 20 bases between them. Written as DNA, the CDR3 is TGTGCCAGCAGCTACACCGGGGCCCTGGGGAAAACCGGGGAGCTGTTTTTT. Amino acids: CASSYTGALGKTGELFF.

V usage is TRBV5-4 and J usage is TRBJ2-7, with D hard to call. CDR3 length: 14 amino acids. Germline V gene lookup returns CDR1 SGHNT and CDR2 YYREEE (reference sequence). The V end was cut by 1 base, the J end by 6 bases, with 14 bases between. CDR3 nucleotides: TGTGCCAGCAGCTTGAATGAATGGTTCTCCGAGCAGTACTTC. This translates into CASSLNEWFSEQYF.

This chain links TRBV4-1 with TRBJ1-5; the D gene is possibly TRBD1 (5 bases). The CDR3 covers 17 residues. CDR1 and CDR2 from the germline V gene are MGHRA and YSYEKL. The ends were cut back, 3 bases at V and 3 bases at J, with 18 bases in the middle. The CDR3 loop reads CASSQGRGGVTNQPQHF. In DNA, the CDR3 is TGCGCCAGCAGCCAGGGCCGTGGGGGGGTGACCAATCAGCCCCAGCATTTT.

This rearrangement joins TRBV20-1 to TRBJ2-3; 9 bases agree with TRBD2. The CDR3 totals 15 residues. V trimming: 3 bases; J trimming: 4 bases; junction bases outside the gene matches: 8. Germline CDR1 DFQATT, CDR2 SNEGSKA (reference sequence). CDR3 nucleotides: TGCAGTGCTAGTTTCGCGGGAGGGCCCTCAGATACGCAGTATTTT. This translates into CSASFAGGPSDTQYF.

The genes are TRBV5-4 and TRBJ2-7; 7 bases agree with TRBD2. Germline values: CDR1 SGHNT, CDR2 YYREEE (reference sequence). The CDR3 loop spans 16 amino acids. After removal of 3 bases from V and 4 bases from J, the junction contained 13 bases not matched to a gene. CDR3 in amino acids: CASSWGGRGRKYEQYF. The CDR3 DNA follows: TGTGCCAGCAGCTGGGGAGGGAGGGGTCGGAAATACGAGCAGTACTTC.

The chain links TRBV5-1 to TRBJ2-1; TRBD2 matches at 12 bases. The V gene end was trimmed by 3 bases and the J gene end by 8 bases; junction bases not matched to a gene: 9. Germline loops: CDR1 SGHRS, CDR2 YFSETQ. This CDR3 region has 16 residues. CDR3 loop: CASSSLAGGAPYEQFF. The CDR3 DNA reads TGCGCCAGCAGCTCCCTAGCGGGAGGGGCGCCCTATGAGCAGTTCTTC.